This entry features one T cell receptor (beta chain) sequence. The sample belongs to a study of shared clonotypes between healthy human individuals. Produced via immunoSEQ multiplex PCR; TCRdb's table is partial and in-frame only. This table holds hundreds of thousands of clones, roughly 72% found once. The trim removed 4 bases at V and 7 bases at J, leaving 9 bases unmatched. Germline CDR1 SGHRS, CDR2 YFSETQ. The CDR3 length is 15 residues. The chain is built from TRBV5-1 and TRBJ2-7, with 12 bases identical to TRBD2. The sample comprised memory CD4+ T cells sorted from blood. Stated subset: CD45RA-negative fraction. This sequence was found in a woman in her thirties in good health. The CDR3 DNA follows: TGCGCCAGCAGCCCTTCTAGCGGGAGGGCCTGGGAGCAGTACTTC. Its protein product is CASSPSSGRAWEQYF.